This entry features one T cell receptor (beta chain) sequence. This entry comes from a study of T cell changes during pregnancy in multiple sclerosis. Clones were read by immunoSEQ multiplex PCR, and TCRdb kept only the in-frame ones, dropping some. Of 40,000 or so clones listed, roughly 88% were seen once; the top ten hold more than 8.5%. Trimming took off 2 bases at V and 0 bases at J, with 8 bases between the two ends. CDR3 length: 14 residues. In germline, CDR1 is MNHNS, CDR2 SASEGT. The J gene is TRBJ2-7, the V gene TRBV6-1; D call uncertain. The source was CD8+ T cells from peripheral blood mononuclear cells, collected in the first trimester of pregnancy. This clonotype was sampled from a female donor with multiple sclerosis, enrolled in a pregnancy study. The CDR3 sequence is CASSERLPSYEQYF. The CDR3 region has the DNA TGTGCCAGCAGTGAACGCCTACCCTCCTACGAGCAGTACTTC.